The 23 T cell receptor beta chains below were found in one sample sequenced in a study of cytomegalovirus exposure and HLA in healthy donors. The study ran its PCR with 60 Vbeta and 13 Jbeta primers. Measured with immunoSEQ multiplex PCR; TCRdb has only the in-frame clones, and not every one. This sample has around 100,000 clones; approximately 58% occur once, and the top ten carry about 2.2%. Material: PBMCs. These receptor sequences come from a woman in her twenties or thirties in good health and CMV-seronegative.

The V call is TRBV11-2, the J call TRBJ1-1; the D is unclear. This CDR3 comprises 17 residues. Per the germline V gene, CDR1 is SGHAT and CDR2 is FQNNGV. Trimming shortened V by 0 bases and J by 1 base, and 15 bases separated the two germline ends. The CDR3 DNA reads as TGTGCCAGCAGCTTAGACGGAGCCGTGTCCCAGAACACTGAAGCTTTCTTT. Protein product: CASSLDGAVSQNTEAFF.

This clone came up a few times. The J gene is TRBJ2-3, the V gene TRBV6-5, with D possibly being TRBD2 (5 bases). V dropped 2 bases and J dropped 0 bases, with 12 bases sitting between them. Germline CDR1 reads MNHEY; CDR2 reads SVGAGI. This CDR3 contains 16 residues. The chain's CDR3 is CASSYTLRTSTDTQYF. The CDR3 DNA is TGTGCCAGCAGTTACACGCTGCGGACTAGCACAGATACGCAGTATTTT.

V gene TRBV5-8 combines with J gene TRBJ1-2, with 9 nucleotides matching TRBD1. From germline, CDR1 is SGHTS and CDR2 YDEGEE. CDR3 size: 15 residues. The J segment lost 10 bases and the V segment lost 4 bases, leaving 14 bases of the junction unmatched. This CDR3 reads CASSQRTGVLAHYTF. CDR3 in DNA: TGTGCCAGCAGCCAGAGGACAGGGGTGTTGGCCCACTACACCTTC. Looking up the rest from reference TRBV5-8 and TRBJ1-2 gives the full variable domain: EAGVTQSPTHLIKTRGQQATLRCSPISGHTSVYWYQQALGLGLQFLLWYDEGEERNRGNFPPRFSGRQFPNYSSELNVNALELEDSALYLCASSQRTGVLAHYTFGSGTRLTVV.

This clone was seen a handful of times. CDR3 region: CASETGTSYNEQFF. CDR3 in DNA: TGTGCCAGCGAAACAGGGACATCCTACAATGAGCAGTTCTTC. The genes are TRBV6-1 and TRBJ2-1, with TRBD1 as a possible D gene (6 bases). V was clipped by 8 bases and J by 1 base, with 12 bases between them. The CDR3 contains 14 residues. CDR1 and CDR2 from the germline V gene are MNHNS and SASEGT.

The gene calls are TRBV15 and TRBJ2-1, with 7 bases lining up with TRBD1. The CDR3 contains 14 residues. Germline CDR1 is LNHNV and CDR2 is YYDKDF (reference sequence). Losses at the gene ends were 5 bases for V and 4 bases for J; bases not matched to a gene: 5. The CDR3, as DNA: TGTGCCACCAGCGGGGGACAGACATACAATGAGCAGTTCTTC. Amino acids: CATSGGQTYNEQFF.

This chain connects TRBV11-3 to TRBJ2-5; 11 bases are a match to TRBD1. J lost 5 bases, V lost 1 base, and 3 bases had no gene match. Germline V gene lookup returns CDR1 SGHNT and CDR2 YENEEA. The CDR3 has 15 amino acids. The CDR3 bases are TGTGCCAGCAGCTTAGGGACAGGGGGCCGGGAGACCCAGTACTTC. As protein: CASSLGTGGRETQYF.

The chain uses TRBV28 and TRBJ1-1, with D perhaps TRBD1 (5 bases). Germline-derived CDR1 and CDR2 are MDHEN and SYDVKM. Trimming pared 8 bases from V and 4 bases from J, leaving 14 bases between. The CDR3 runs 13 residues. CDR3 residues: CASRAGVLTEAFF. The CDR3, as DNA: TGTGCCAGCCGTGCGGGGGTGCTCACTGAAGCTTTCTTT.

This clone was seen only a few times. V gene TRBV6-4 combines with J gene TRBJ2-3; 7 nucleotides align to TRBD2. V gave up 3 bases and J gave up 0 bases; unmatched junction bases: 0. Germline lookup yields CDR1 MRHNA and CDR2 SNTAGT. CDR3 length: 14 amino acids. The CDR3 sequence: CASSERGSTDTQYF. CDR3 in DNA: TGTGCCAGCAGTGAGCGGGGGAGCACAGATACGCAGTATTTT.

CDR3 residues: CASSVQWREETQYF. The CDR3 DNA reads as TGTGCCAGCAGCGTCCAGTGGAGGGAAGAGACCCAGTACTTC. V usage is TRBV7-9 and J usage is TRBJ2-5; maybe TRBD2 (6 bases). V lost 5 bases, J lost 3 bases, and 13 bases lay in between. The CDR3 runs 14 residues. CDR1 SEHNR and CDR2 FQNEAQ come from the germline V gene (reference sequence).

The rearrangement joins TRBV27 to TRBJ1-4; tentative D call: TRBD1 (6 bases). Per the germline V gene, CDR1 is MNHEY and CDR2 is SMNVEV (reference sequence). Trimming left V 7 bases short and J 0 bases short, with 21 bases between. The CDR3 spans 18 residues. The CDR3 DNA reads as TGTGCCAGCACCGCGACAGGACGTGGGGCTGCAACTAATGAAAAACTGTTTTTT. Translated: CASTATGRGAATNEKLFF.

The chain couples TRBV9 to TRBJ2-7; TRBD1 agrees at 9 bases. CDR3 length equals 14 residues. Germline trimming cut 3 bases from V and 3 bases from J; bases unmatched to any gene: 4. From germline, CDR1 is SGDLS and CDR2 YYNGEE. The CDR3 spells CASSEGDRDYEQYF. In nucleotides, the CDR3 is TGTGCCAGCAGCGAAGGGGACAGGGACTACGAGCAGTACTTC. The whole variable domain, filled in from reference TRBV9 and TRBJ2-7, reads DSGVTQTPKHLITATGQRVTLRCSPRSGDLSVYWYQQSLDQGLQFLIQYYNGEERAKGNILERFSAQQFPDLHSELNLSSLELGDSALYFCASSEGDRDYEQYFGPGTRLTVT.

This chain's CDR3 is CASPKGRTRMNTEAFF. The DNA for the CDR3 is TGTGCCAGTCCCAAGGGCAGGACACGCATGAACACTGAAGCTTTCTTT. The chain carries TRBV5-3 and TRBJ1-1; D perhaps matches TRBD1 (5 bases). TRBV5-3 is placed among ORFs of uncertain function. CDR3 length: 16 amino acids. V lost 8 bases to trimming and J lost 0 bases, with 20 bases between them.

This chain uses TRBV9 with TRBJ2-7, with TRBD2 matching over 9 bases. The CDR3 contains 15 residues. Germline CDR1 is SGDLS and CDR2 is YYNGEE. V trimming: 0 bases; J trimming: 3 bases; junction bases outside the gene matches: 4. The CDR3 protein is CASSVAASGNYEQYF. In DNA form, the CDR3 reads TGTGCCAGCAGCGTAGCGGCTAGCGGGAACTACGAGCAGTACTTC.

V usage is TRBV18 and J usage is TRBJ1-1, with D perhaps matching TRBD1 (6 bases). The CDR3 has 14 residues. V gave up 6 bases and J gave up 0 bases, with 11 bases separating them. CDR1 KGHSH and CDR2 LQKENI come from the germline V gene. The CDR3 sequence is CASSDQGMNTEAFF. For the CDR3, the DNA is TGTGCCAGCTCTGACCAGGGGATGAACACTGAAGCTTTCTTT.

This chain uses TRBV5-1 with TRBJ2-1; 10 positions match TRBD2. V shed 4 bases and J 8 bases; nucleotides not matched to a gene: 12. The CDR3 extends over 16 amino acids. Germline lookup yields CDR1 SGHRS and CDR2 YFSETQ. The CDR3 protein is CASSATSGLMVDEQFF. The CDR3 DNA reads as TGCGCCAGCAGCGCGACTAGCGGGCTGATGGTGGATGAGCAGTTCTTC. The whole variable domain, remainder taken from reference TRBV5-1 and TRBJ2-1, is KAGVTQTPRYLIKTRGQQVTLSCSPISGHRSVSWYQQTPGQGLQFLFEYFSETQRNKGNFPGRFSGRQFSNSRSEMNVSTLELGDSALYLCASSATSGLMVDEQFFGPGTRLTVL.

This chain's CDR3 is CATSRGLVFDEQFF. In DNA, the CDR3 is TGTGCCACCAGCAGGGGACTTGTGTTTGATGAGCAGTTCTTC. The rearrangement joins TRBV15 to TRBJ2-1; TRBD2 is a possible D gene (6 bases). This CDR3 has 14 residues. The ends were cut back, 3 bases at V and 8 bases at J, with 14 bases in the middle. Germline-derived CDR1 and CDR2 are LNHNV and YYDKDF (reference sequence).

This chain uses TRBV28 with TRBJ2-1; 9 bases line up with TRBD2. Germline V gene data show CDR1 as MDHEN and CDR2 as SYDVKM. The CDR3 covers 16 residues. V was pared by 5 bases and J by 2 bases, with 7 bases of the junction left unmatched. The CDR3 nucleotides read TGTGCCAGCAGTCGGAGCCGGACTAGCGCCTACAATGAGCAGTTCTTC. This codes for CASSRSRTSAYNEQFF.

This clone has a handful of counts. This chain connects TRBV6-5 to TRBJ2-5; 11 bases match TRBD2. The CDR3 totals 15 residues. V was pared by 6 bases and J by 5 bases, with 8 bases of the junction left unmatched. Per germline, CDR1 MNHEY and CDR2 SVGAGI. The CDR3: CASRSSLAGEETQYF. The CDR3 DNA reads TGTGCCAGCAGGTCTTCACTAGCGGGAGAGGAGACCCAGTACTTC.

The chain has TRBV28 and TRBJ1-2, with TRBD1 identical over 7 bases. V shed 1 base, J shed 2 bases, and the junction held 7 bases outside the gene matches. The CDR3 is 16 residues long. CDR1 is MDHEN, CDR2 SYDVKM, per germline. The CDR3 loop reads CASSLLRRGWNYGYTF. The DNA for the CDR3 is TGTGCCAGCAGTTTATTACGCAGGGGGTGGAACTATGGCTACACCTTC.

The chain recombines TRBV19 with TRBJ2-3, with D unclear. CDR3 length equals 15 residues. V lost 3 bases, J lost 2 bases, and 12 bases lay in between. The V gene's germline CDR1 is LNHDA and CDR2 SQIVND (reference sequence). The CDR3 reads CASSILAADTDTQYF. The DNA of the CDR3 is TGTGCCAGTAGTATTTTGGCGGCTGACACAGATACGCAGTATTTT. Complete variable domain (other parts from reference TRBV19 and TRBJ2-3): DGGITQSPKYLFRKEGQNVTLSCEQNLNHDAMYWYRQDPGQGLRLIYYSQIVNDFQKGDIAEGYSVSREKKESFPLTVTSAQKNPTAFYLCASSILAADTDTQYFGPGTRLTVL.

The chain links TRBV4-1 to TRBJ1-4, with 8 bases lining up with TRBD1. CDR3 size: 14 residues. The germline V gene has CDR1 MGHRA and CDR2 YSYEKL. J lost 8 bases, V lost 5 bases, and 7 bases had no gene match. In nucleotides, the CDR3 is TGCGCCAGCAGCGCTCAGGGGGCTCGAGAAAAACTGTTTTTT. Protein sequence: CASSAQGAREKLFF.

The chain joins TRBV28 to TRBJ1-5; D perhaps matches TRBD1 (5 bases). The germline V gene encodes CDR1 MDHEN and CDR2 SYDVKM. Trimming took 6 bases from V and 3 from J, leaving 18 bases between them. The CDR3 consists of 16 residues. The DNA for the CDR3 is TGTGCCAGCAGGTTACGGGCGACAGTCTCCAATCAGCCCCAGCATTTT. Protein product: CASRLRATVSNQPQHF.

This CDR3 is CASSLRQGAEAFF. The CDR3 region has the DNA TGTGCCAGCAGCTTGAGACAGGGGGCTGAAGCTTTCTTT. The V call is TRBV5-4, the J call TRBJ1-1, with 9 bases matching TRBD1. This CDR3 contains 13 residues. Germline trimming cut 1 base from V and 6 bases from J; bases unmatched to any gene: 1. Per the germline V gene, CDR1 is SGHNT and CDR2 is YYREEE (reference sequence).